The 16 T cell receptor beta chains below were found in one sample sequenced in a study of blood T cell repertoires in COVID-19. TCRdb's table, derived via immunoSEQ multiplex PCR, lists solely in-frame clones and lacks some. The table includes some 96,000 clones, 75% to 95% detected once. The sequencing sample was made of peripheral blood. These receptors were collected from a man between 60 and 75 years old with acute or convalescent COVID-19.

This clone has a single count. The CDR3 nucleotides are TGTGCCAGCAGCTCGAAATCAGGGGAGACCCAGTACTTC. It codes for CASSSKSGETQYF. This chain connects TRBV7-2 to TRBJ2-5; the D gene is possibly TRBD1 (5 bases). The V gene's germline CDR1 is SGHTA and CDR2 FQGNSA. The CDR3 is 13 residues long. V was cut by 4 bases and J by 5 bases, with 11 bases left in between. The variable domain in full, completed from reference TRBV7-2 and TRBJ2-5, reads GAGVSQSPSNKVTEKGKDVELRCDPISGHTALYWYRQSLGQGLEFLIYFQGNSAPDKSGLPSDRFSAERTGGSVSTLTIQRTQQEDSAVYLCASSSKSGETQYFGPGTRLLVL.

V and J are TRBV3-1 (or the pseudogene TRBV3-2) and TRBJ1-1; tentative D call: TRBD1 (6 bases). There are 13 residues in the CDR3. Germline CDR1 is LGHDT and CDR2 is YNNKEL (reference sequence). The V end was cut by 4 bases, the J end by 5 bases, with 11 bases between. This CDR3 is CASSPRGKTEAFF. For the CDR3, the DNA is TGTGCCAGCAGCCCAAGGGGGAAGACTGAAGCTTTCTTT.

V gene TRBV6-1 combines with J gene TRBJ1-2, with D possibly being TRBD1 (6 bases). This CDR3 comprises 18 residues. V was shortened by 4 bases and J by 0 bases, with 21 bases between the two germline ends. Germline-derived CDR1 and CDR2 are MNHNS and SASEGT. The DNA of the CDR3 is TGTGCCAGCAGTGGTCCCCCGGGACAACCCATAGCTAACTATGGCTACACCTTC. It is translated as CASSGPPGQPIANYGYTF.

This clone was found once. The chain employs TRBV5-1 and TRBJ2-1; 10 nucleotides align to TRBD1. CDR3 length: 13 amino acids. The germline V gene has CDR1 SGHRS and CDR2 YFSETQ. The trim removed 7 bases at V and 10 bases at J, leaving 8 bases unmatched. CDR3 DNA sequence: TGCGCCAGCGGGGGACAGGGGACGGAGGAGCAGTTCTTC. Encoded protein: CASGGQGTEEQFF.

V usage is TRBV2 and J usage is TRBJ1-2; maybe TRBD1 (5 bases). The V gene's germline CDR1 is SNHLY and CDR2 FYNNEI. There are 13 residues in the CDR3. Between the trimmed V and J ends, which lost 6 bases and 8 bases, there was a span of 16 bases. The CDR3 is CASSPDRLEGYTF. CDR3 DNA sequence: TGTGCCAGCAGCCCCGACAGACTGGAGGGCTACACCTTC.

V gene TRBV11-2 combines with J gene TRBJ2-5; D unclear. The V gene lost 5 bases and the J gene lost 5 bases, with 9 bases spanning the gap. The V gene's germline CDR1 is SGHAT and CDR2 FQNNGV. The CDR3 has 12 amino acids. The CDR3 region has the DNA TGTGCCAGCAGCCGATCGGAGGAGACCCAGTACTTC. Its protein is CASSRSEETQYF.

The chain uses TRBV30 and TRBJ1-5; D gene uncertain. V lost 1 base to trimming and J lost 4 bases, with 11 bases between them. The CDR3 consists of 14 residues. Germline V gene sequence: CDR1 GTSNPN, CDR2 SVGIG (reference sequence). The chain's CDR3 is CAWSDRHRNQPQHF. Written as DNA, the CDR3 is TGTGCCTGGAGTGATCGTCATCGGAATCAGCCCCAGCATTTT.

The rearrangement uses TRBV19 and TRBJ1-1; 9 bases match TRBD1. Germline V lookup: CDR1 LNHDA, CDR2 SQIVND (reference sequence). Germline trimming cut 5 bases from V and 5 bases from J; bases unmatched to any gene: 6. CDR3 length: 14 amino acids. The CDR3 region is CASSPGQGMTEAFF. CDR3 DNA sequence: TGTGCCAGTAGTCCTGGACAGGGGATGACTGAAGCTTTCTTT.

For the CDR3, the DNA is TGTGCCAGCAGCCAAGATGCGGGGGGGCACCGAAATGAGCAGTTCTTC. It is translated as CASSQDAGGHRNEQFF. The chain employs TRBV4-2 and TRBJ2-1; TRBD2 matches 9 bases. This CDR3 contains 16 residues. Unmatched junction bases numbered 7, after V lost 0 bases and J lost 7 bases. The germline CDR1 and CDR2 sequences are LGHNA and YNFKEQ.

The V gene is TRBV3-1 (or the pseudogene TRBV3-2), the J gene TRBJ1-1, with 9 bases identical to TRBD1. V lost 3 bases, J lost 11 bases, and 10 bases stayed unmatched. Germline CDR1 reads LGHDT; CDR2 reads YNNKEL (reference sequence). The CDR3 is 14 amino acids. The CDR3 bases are TGTGCCAGCAGCCATAGTGGACAGGGGAGGGATGCTTTCTTT. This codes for CASSHSGQGRDAFF.

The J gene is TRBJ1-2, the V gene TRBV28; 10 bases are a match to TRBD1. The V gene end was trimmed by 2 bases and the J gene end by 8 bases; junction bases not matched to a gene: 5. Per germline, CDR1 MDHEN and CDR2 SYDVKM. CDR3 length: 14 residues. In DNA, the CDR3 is TGTGCCAGCAGTTTAAGAGGGACAGGGGTCGGCTACACCTTC. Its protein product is CASSLRGTGVGYTF.

The DNA of the CDR3 is TGCGCCAGCAGCTCCGGACAGGTGGGCAACAACATTCAGTACTTC. Translated: CASSSGQVGNNIQYF. The chain combines TRBV5-1 with TRBJ2-4, with 7 bases matching TRBD1. The V and J ends lost 3 bases and 7 bases, in that order; junction bases with no gene match: 10. This CDR3 contains 15 residues. Germline V gene sequence: CDR1 SGHRS, CDR2 YFSETQ.

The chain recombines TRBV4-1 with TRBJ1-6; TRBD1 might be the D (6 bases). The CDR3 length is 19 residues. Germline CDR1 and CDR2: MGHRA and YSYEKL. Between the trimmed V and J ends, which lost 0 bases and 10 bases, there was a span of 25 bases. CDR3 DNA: TGCGCCAGCAGCCAAGATCAGGGGATCGGGAACGTAATTCCATCACCCCTCCACTTT. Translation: CASSQDQGIGNVIPSPLHF.

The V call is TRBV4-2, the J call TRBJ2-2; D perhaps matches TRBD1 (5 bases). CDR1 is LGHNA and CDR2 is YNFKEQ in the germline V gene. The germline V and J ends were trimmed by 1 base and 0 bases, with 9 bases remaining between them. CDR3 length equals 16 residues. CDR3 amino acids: CASSQVDSPNTGELFF. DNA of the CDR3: TGTGCCAGCAGCCAAGTCGACAGCCCGAACACCGGGGAGCTGTTTTTT.

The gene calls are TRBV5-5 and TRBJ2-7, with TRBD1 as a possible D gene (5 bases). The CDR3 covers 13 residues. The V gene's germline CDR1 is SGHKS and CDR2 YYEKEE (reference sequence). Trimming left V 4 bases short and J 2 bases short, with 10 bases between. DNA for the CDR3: TGTGCCAGCAGCCCCTCAGGGCCCTACGAGCAGTACGTC. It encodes CASSPSGPYEQYV.

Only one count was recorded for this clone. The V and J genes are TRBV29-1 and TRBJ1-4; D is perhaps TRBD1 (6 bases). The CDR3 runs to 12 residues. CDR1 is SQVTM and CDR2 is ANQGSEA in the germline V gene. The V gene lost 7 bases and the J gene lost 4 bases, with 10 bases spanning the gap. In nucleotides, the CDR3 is TGCAGCGGACAGGAGGATAATGAAAAACTGTTTTTT. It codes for CSGQEDNEKLFF. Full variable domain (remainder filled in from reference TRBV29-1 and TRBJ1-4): SAVISQKPSRDICQRGTSLTIQCQVDSQVTMMFWYRQQPGQSLTLIATANQGSEATYESGFVIDKFPISRPNLTFSTLTVSNMSPEDSSIYLCSGQEDNEKLFFGSGTQLSVL.